The clone carrying this T cell receptor (beta chain) has at least ten counts. The antigen is undetermined. These data originate in a study of early T cells in non-severe SARS-CoV-2 infection. Study-level results: The matching step, a VDJdb search, favored anti-spike CD8 responses and missed private and CD4 specificities.

Individual cDNA molecules were tagged with unique molecular identifiers, the study reported. TCRdb called the 5' RACE reads again in MiXCR, with one record for every CDR3 protein. The sample yields some 46,000 distinct CDR3 sequences, about 9.3% seen once. The V end was cut by 6 bases, the J end by 7 bases, with 13 bases between. CDR3 length equals 13 residues. CDR1 and CDR2 (germline): MNHNS, SASEGT. The receptor comes from an adult who was a healthcare worker with PCR-confirmed SARS-CoV-2 infection or an uninfected control (not recorded which). The material sequenced was whole blood. V and J are TRBV6-1 and TRBJ1-5; D unresolved. CDR3: CASREGLDQPQHF. The DNA for the CDR3 is TGTGCCAGCAGGGAGGGCCTTGACCAGCCCCAGCATTTT.